One sample yielded the 20 T cell receptor beta chains listed below, sequenced in a study of vaccination and CD4 T cells after COVID-19. Treatment described: approximately 10-day PBMC culture with coronavirus spike peptide pools or control peptides (ViraFEST assay). These TCRs are of unknown antigen specificity. Cultured CD4+ T cell DNA was sequenced using the Oncomine TCR Beta short-read assay. TCRdb re-derived calls from the PCR reads in MiXCR, one entry per CDR3 protein. The data show 20,000 or so distinct CDR3 sequences, with approximately 26% seen just once and approximately 10% held by the top ten. What was sequenced was cultured CD4+ T cells from blood. The origin of the receptors is a human donor with COVID-19.

In its sample, this clonotype was seen a few times. The chain carries TRBV6-1 and TRBJ2-7; 9 bases fit TRBD1. V was pared by 6 bases and J by 7 bases, with 7 bases of the junction left unmatched. This CDR3 has 13 amino acids. Germline V gene sequence: CDR1 MNHNS, CDR2 SASEGT. CDR3 coding DNA: TGTGCCAGCAGGGTACAGGGGGCGCGGGAGCAGTACTTC. It specifies CASRVQGAREQYF.

The V gene is TRBV11-1, the J gene TRBJ2-5; 8 bases are a match to TRBD2. The germline V gene encodes CDR1 SGHAT and CDR2 FQDESV (reference sequence). The CDR3 loop spans 15 amino acids. The junction had 7 bases not matched to a gene; V was cut back by 5 bases and J by 2 bases. The CDR3 protein is CASSTAGTRQETQYF. The DNA of the CDR3 is TGTGCCAGCAGCACCGCCGGGACTAGACAAGAGACCCAGTACTTC.

This clonotype has more than one count but fewer than ten. V is TRBV11-2 and J is TRBJ1-3, with TRBD1 identical over 7 bases. Germline values: CDR1 SGHAT, CDR2 FQNNGV. The J segment lost 0 bases and the V segment lost 5 bases, leaving 4 bases of the junction unmatched. The CDR3 has 15 amino acids. CDR3 sequence (DNA): TGTGCCAGCAGCCAGTACAGGGGCTCTGGAAACACCATATATTTT. Its protein product is CASSQYRGSGNTIYF.

The CDR3 here is CASRASGAGGPGKNIQYF. The CDR3 DNA is TGTGCCAGCAGGGCGTCGGGAGCGGGGGGGCCCGGCAAAAACATTCAGTACTTC. This chain uses TRBV6-1 with TRBJ2-4, with 10 bases that match TRBD2. Germline V gives CDR1 MNHNS, CDR2 SASEGT. There are 18 residues in the CDR3. With 6 bases clipped from V and 3 bases from J, the junction kept 14 bases outside the gene matches.

The table lists this clonotype with a few counts. The chain employs TRBV28 and TRBJ1-2, with D hard to call. The CDR3 is 13 amino acids. V shed 5 bases and J shed 7 bases, with 14 bases lying between them. CDR1 and CDR2 (germline): MDHEN, SYDVKM. CDR3 sequence: CASSPYSVRGYTF. CDR3 nucleotide sequence: TGTGCCAGCAGTCCCTACTCAGTACGTGGCTACACCTTC.

The rearrangement uses TRBV29-1 and TRBJ2-3, with 10 nucleotides matching TRBD2. The CDR3 runs 15 residues. Losses at the gene ends were 7 bases for V and 0 bases for J; bases not matched to a gene: 7. Germline CDR1 and CDR2: SQVTM and ANQGSEA. DNA for the CDR3: TGCAGCGGGTCCCTAGCGGGGGCTAGCACAGATACGCAGTATTTT. It is translated as CSGSLAGASTDTQYF.

By its share, this clonotype is medium-sized (0.01 to 0.1%). The chain links TRBV7-2 to TRBJ1-5, with unresolved D. The V end lost 2 bases, the J end lost 4 bases, and 6 bases lay between the germline ends. This CDR3 is built from 13 residues. Germline CDR1 is SGHTA and CDR2 is FQGNSA. This CDR3 is CASSLWINQPQHF. CDR3 DNA: TGTGCCAGCAGCTTATGGATAAATCAGCCCCAGCATTTT. Full variable domain (missing parts from reference TRBV7-2 and TRBJ1-5): GAGVSQSPSNKVTEKGKDVELRCDPISGHTALYWYRQSLGQGLEFLIYFQGNSAPDKSGLPSDRFSAERTGGSVSTLTIQRTQQEDSAVYLCASSLWINQPQHFGDGTRLSIL.

The chain is built from TRBV4-1 and TRBJ1-5; no reliable D call. CDR1 and CDR2 (germline): MGHRA, YSYEKL. The CDR3 is 16 residues long. The ends were cut back, 2 bases at V and 0 bases at J, with 11 bases in the middle. The CDR3 protein is CASSQNAGNSNQPQHF. The CDR3 nucleotides are TGCGCCAGCAGCCAAAACGCAGGTAATAGCAATCAGCCCCAGCATTTT.

The chain combines TRBV2 with TRBJ2-5; D gene unclear. The germline CDR1 and CDR2 sequences are SNHLY and FYNNEI. Deletions cut 6 bases from V and 5 bases from J, with 7 bases between. The CDR3 loop spans 11 amino acids. CDR3: CASSVSETQYF. The CDR3, as DNA: TGTGCCAGCAGCGTAAGTGAGACCCAGTACTTC.

The gene calls are TRBV4-2 and TRBJ1-5; perhaps TRBD1 as D (6 bases). Trimming removed 0 bases from V and 5 bases from J, with 17 bases in between. The CDR3 has 17 residues. Germline-derived CDR1 and CDR2 are LGHNA and YNFKEQ. CDR3 DNA sequence: TGTGCCAGCAGCCAAGATGCCGAGGGGGGGGCTGATCAGCCCCAGCATTTT. It is translated as CASSQDAEGGADQPQHF.

This clonotype turned up a few times. The chain links TRBV5-6 to TRBJ1-5, with 7 bases aligning to TRBD1. V was pared by 1 base and J by 6 bases, with 4 bases of the junction left unmatched. Germline values: CDR1 SGHDT, CDR2 YYEEEE. The CDR3 length is 14 residues. CDR3 in DNA: TGTGCCAGCAGCTTGAAACAGGGGAGTCAGCCCCAGCATTTT. It specifies CASSLKQGSQPQHF. Filled out from reference TRBV5-6 and TRBJ1-5, the complete variable domain reads DAGVTQSPTHLIKTRGQQVTLRCSPKSGHDTVSWYQQALGQGPQFIFQYYEEEERQRGNFPDRFSGHQFPNYSSELNVNALLLGDSALYLCASSLKQGSQPQHFGDGTRLSIL.

The gene calls are TRBV15 and TRBJ1-6; D not certain. The CDR3 contains 14 residues. V was clipped by 1 base and J by 5 bases, with 6 bases between them. The germline V gene has CDR1 LNHNV and CDR2 YYDKDF (reference sequence). The CDR3 sequence: CATSRAMDNSPLHF. In DNA, the CDR3 is TGTGCCACCAGCAGAGCCATGGATAATTCACCCCTCCACTTT.

The V call is TRBV7-6, the J call TRBJ2-1; TRBD1 might be the D (5 bases). V was clipped by 6 bases and J by 4 bases, with 13 bases between them. Germline V gene lookup returns CDR1 SGHVS and CDR2 FNYEAQ. The CDR3 has 14 amino acids. The CDR3 reads CASSGQGPYNEQFF. CDR3 DNA sequence: TGTGCCAGCAGTGGCCAGGGTCCATACAATGAGCAGTTCTTC. The full variable domain, completed using reference TRBV7-6 and TRBJ2-1, is GAGVSQSPRYKVTKRGQDVALRCDPISGHVSLYWYRQALGQGPEFLTYFNYEAQQDKSGLPNDRFSAERPEGSISTLTIQRTEQRDSAMYRCASSGQGPYNEQFFGPGTRLTVL.

This sequence joins TRBV20-1 and TRBJ1-1; the D is unclear. The V gene's germline CDR1 is DFQATT and CDR2 SNEGSKA (reference sequence). The ends were cut back, 1 base at V and 0 bases at J, with 9 bases in the middle. The CDR3 is made up of 14 amino acids. CDR3 region: CSARGEVMNTEAFF. The CDR3 bases are TGCAGTGCTAGAGGGGAAGTAATGAACACTGAAGCTTTCTTT.

This clonotype was counted only a few times. This sequence joins TRBV19 and TRBJ2-7, with D perhaps assigned TRBD1 or TRBD2 (5 bases each). CDR3 length: 16 residues. V lost 3 bases to trimming and J lost 5 bases, with 20 bases between them. CDR1 and CDR2 (germline): LNHDA, SQIVND (reference sequence). CDR3 amino acids: CASSMKVGAVAHEQYF. CDR3 DNA sequence: TGTGCCAGTAGTATGAAGGTCGGGGCTGTAGCCCACGAGCAGTACTTC.

The rearrangement uses TRBV6-1 and TRBJ1-2, with D perhaps matching TRBD1 (6 bases). The germline gives CDR1 MNHNS, CDR2 SASEGT. Trimming shortened V by 0 bases and J by 4 bases, and 15 bases separated the two germline ends. This CDR3 is built from 16 residues. DNA for the CDR3: TGTGCCAGCAGTGAAGCGCTAGGTACAGGGCTCTATGGCTACACCTTC. Translating it yields CASSEALGTGLYGYTF.

This clonotype was observed a few times. The chain links TRBV7-2 to TRBJ2-2; 7 bases align to TRBD1. The CDR3 is 13 residues long. V trimming: 6 bases; J trimming: 3 bases; junction bases outside the gene matches: 1. The germline V gene encodes CDR1 SGHTA and CDR2 FQGNSA. CDR3 sequence (DNA): TGTGCCAGCAGACAGGGGTACACCGGGGAGCTGTTTTTT. Translation: CASRQGYTGELFF.

The genes are TRBV28 and TRBJ1-2, with 8 nucleotides matching TRBD1. The CDR3 totals 14 residues. V lost 4 bases, J lost 7 bases, and 8 bases stayed unmatched. Germline V gives CDR1 MDHEN, CDR2 SYDVKM. The CDR3 nucleotides read TGTGCCAGCAGTTCTCATGGACAGGGAGGTGGCTACACCTTC. Amino acids: CASSSHGQGGGYTF.

CDR3 protein: CASSSTTVQNTEAFF. DNA of the CDR3: TGTGCCAGCAGTTCGACGACAGTTCAGAACACTGAAGCTTTCTTT. The chain joins TRBV28 to TRBJ1-1, with TRBD1 as a possible D gene (5 bases). V lost 4 bases and J lost 1, with 13 bases in between. The CDR3 covers 15 residues. From germline, CDR1 is MDHEN and CDR2 SYDVKM.

This chain joins TRBV20-1 and TRBJ2-2; 8 positions match TRBD2. This CDR3 has 13 amino acids. Germline values: CDR1 DFQATT, CDR2 SNEGSKA (reference sequence). V was pared by 4 bases and J by 6 bases, with 4 bases of the junction left unmatched. The CDR3 DNA reads TGCAGTGCTAAACCGGGAGGGGCCGGGGAGCTGTTTTTT. Amino acid sequence: CSAKPGGAGELFF.